This T cell receptor beta chain appears in the sequencing data of a study of shared clonotypes between healthy human individuals. Concerning this clone itself: What it binds is not known.

General study findings and limits: It was observed that roughly 5.4% of naive CD4 clonotypes were shared across a few donors.

Splitting of each subset's genomic DNA was done evenly across several immunoSEQ plates. Some clones are missing from TCRdb's copy, which holds only in-frame ones; the method was immunoSEQ multiplex PCR. The table includes about 1 million clones, 75% detected once. CDR1 and CDR2 (germline): SGHDT, YYEEEE. Unmatched junction bases numbered 12, after V lost 4 bases and J lost 10 bases. The CDR3 consists of 15 residues. This chain uses TRBV5-6 with TRBJ1-5; TRBD1 aligns across 9 bases. The receptor was isolated from a man aged 18 to 30 in good health. The sequenced material came from memory CD4+ T cells sorted from blood. Sample subset: CD45RA-negative fraction. CDR3 DNA sequence: TGTGCCAGCAGCCTCAACCAATTACAGGGGGCCCCCCAGCATTTT. Encoded protein: CASSLNQLQGAPQHF.